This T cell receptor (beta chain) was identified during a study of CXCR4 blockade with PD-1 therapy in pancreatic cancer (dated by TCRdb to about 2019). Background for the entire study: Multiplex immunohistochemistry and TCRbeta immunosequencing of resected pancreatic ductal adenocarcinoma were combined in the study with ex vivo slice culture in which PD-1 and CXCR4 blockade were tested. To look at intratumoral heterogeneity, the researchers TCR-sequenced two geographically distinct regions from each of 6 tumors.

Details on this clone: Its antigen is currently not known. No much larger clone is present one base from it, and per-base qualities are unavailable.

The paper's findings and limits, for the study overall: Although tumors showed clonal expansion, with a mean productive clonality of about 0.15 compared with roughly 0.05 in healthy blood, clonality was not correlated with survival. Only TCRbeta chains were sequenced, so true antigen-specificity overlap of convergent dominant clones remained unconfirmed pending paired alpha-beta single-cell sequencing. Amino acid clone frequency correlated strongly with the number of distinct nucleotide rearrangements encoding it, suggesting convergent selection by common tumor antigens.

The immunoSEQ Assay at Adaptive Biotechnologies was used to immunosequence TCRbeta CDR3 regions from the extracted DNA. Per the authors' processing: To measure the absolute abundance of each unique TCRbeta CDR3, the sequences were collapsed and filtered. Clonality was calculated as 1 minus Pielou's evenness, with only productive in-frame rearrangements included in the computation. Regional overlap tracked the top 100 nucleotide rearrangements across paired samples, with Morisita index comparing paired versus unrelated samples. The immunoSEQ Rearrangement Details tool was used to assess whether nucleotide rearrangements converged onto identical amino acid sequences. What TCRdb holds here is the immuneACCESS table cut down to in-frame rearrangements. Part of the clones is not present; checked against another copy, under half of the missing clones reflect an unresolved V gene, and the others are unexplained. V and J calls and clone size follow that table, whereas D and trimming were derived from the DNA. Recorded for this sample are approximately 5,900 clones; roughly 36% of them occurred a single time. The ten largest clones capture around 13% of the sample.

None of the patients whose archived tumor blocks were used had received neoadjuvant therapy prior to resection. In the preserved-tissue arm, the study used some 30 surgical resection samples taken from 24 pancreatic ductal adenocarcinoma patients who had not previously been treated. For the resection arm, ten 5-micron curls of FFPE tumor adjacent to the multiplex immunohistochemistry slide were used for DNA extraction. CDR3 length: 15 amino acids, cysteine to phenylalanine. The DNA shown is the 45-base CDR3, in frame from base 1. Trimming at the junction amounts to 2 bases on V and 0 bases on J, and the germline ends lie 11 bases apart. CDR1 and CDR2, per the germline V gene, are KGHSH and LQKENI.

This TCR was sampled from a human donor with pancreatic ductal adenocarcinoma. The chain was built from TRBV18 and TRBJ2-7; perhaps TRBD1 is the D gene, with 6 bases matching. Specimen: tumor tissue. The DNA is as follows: TGTGCCAGCTCACCAATTCGACAGGCCTCCTACGAGCAGTACTTC. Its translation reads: CASSPIRQASYEQYF. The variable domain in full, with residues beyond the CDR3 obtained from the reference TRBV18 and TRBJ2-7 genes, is NAGVMQNPRHLVRRRGQEARLRCSPMKGHSHVYWYRQLPEEGLKFMVYLQKENIIDESGMPKERFSAEFPKEGPSILRIQQVVRGDSAAYFCASSPIRQASYEQYFGPGTRLTVT.